This TCR beta chain originates from a study of identical twins. Comment on this clonotype: What it binds is unknown.

In every case, the donor was a healthy Caucasian. Regarding the study as a whole: Out-of-frame TCR alpha sharing observed in monozygotic twins exceeded model estimates. The study found excess low generation probability among twin-shared out-of-frame alpha sequences.

A universal primer site was added by template switching, and unique molecular identifiers were carried by the cDNA. Each CDR3 protein is one row after TCRdb ran MiXCR on the 5' RACE reads. The repertoire holds 1.5 million to 2 million distinct CDR3 sequences, with under 35% as singletons. In germline, CDR1 is SGHAT, CDR2 FQNNGV. The CDR3 has 15 amino acids. Trimming cost V 0 bases and J 1 base, with 9 bases left between them. V and J are TRBV11-2 and TRBJ1-1; D is uncertain. Source material: cord blood. The clonotype originates from a newborn girl in good health. The CDR3 DNA follows: TGTGCCAGCAGCTTAGATCCGGCGGAGAACACTGAAGCTTTCTTT. The encoded protein is CASSLDPAENTEAFF.